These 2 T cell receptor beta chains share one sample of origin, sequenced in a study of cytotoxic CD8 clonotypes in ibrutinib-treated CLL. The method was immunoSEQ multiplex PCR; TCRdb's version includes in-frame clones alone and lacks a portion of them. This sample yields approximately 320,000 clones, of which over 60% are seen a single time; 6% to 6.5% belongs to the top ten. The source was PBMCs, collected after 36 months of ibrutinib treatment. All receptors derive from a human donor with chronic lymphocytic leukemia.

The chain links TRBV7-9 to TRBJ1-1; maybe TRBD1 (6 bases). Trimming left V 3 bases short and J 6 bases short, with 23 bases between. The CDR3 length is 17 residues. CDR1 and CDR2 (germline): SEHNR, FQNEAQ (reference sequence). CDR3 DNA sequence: TGTGCCAGCAGCTTTTCGGGTATCGGGGGGCGCTTTGCTGAAGCTTTCTTT. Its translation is CASSFSGIGGRFAEAFF.

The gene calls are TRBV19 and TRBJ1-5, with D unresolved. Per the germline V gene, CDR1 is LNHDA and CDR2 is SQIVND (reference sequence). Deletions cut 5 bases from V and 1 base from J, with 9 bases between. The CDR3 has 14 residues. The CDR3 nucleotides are TGTGCCAGTAGTTTTAGATGGAGCAATCAGCCCCAGCATTTT. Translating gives CASSFRWSNQPQHF.